Following are 4 T cell receptor beta chains from one sample sequenced in a study of metastatic and nonmetastatic thyroid tumors. TCRdb recomputed clones from the PCR reads via MiXCR. The repertoire holds 9,000 to 15,000 clones, with approximately 35% as singletons. Before thyroid surgery, none of the patients had received any treatment. The sequenced sample consisted of tumor tissue. All receptors derive from a female donor with papillary thyroid cancer or a benign thyroid nodule (not recorded which). Some clones in this sample may be carry-over from other donors' samples.

This chain uses TRBV19 with TRBJ2-7; 8 nucleotides match TRBD1. CDR1 is LNHDA and CDR2 is SQIVND in the germline V gene (reference sequence). CDR3 length equals 13 residues. V was pared by 4 bases and J by 5 bases, with 4 bases of the junction left unmatched. In DNA form, the CDR3 reads TGTGCCAGTAGTAACGGACAGGGCAACGAGCAGTACTTC. This translates into CASSNGQGNEQYF.

This clone occurred once. The chain carries TRBV11-2 and TRBJ2-7, with D possibly matching TRBD2 (6 bases). The V end was cut by 1 base, the J end by 1 base, with 8 bases between. CDR1 and CDR2 from the germline V gene are SGHAT and FQNNGV. There are 14 residues in the CDR3. CDR3 amino acids: CASSLVRDSYEQYF. CDR3 DNA sequence: TGTGCCAGCAGCTTAGTGCGGGATTCCTACGAGCAGTACTTC.

This rearrangement joins TRBV24-1 to TRBJ2-5; D is unclear. V lost 3 bases and J 8 bases, leaving 12 bases between the germline ends. CDR1 and CDR2 from the germline V gene are KGHDR and SFDVKD. CDR3 length equals 13 residues. In DNA, the CDR3 is TGTGCCACCAGTGATCTCAATGGATATACCCAGTACTTC. Protein product: CATSDLNGYTQYF.

Note on this clone: This may be a read error, as it is one base from a much larger clone. The chain employs TRBV5-4 and TRBJ1-2, with 7 bases aligning to TRBD1. The CDR3 loop spans 13 amino acids. Trimming at V came to 2 bases and at J to 12 bases, leaving 10 bases not matched to a gene. Germline V gene sequence: CDR1 SGHNT, CDR2 YYREEE (reference sequence). This chain's CDR3 is CASSLLRQGADTF. CDR3 nucleotides: TGTGCCAGCAGCTTATTGAGACAGGGCGCGGACACCTTC.